This T cell receptor beta chain was identified in a study of brain T cells in children with intractable seizures. Study results and limitations: Only CDR3 sequence similarity suggested viral specificity, without known HCMV serostatus. Absence of clones before surgery may stem from lower sequencing depth.

Remarks on this clone: The antigen remains unidentified.

Time point: blood from clinic visit 5 months post-surgery; TSC patient then seizure free. The sequenced cases were selected for having the highest brain T cell transcript signatures. Before surgery, patients took at least one anti-epileptic drug. Produced via immunoSEQ multiplex PCR; TCRdb's table is partial and in-frame only. In the table there are a few hundred thousand clones, 93% of which are singletons. V shed 0 bases and J shed 4 bases, with 16 bases lying between them. The CDR3 is 17 amino acids. Germline V gives CDR1 PRHDT, CDR2 FYEKMQ (reference sequence). The sample in question was peripheral blood, obtained 5 to 6 months after surgery. The sequence derives from a boy in the first two years of life with tuberous sclerosis and intractable seizures. V is TRBV13 and J is TRBJ1-5, with D possibly being TRBD1 (5 bases). CDR3: CASSLGRGDRQNQPQHF. The CDR3 nucleotides are TGTGCCAGCAGCTTAGGCCGGGGGGATAGACAAAATCAGCCCCAGCATTTT.